The 10 T cell receptor beta chains reported below all come from one sample, sequenced in a study of blood T cells in healthy people across ages. A second PCR, run for 7 to 11 cycles, used a sample-barcoded 5' primer plus a J-beta primer mix. TCRdb analysed the 5' RACE reads with MiXCR anew, one entry per CDR3 protein. The profile shows about 800,000 distinct CDR3 sequences, 20% to 30% of them singletons. These data are also associated with another study on T cells of mothers and their children.

The sample taken for sequencing was blood. All receptors derive from a boy aged 5-17 years in good health.

The table lists this clonotype with many counts. The chain has TRBV4-3 and TRBJ1-1; D not certain. V was pared by 0 bases and J by 0 bases, with 8 bases between. Germline loops: CDR1 LGHNA, CDR2 YSLEER. This CDR3 is 15 amino acids long. The CDR3 nucleotides are TGCGCCAGCAGCCAAGATCAGGACCTGAACACTGAAGCTTTCTTT. Translating gives CASSQDQDLNTEAFF.

This sequence joins TRBV9 and TRBJ1-3; D gene ambiguous. The germline V and J ends were trimmed by 4 bases and 2 bases, with 16 bases remaining between them. Germline V gene data show CDR1 as SGDLS and CDR2 as YYNGEE. This CDR3 comprises 16 residues. The DNA for the CDR3 is TGTGCCAGCAGCTCAGGATCCACCGTCACTGGAAACACCATATATTTT. The encoded protein is CASSSGSTVTGNTIYF.

This clonotype showed up just a few times. The V call is TRBV12-3 or TRBV12-4, the J call TRBJ2-7; TRBD2 aligns across 12 bases. The CDR3 spans 16 residues. The V and J ends lost 6 bases and 4 bases, in that order; junction bases with no gene match: 10. The CDR3, as DNA: TGTGCCAGCAGCCCAGGCCGACTAGCGGGAGCTTACGAGCAGTACTTC. It specifies CASSPGRLAGAYEQYF.

The rearrangement joins TRBV20-1 to TRBJ1-5; D gene uncertain. V was pared by 1 base and J by 0 bases, with 7 bases between. Germline V gives CDR1 DFQATT, CDR2 SNEGSKA (reference sequence). This CDR3 has 14 amino acids. The CDR3 reads CSARVENSNQPQHF. The CDR3 bases are TGCAGTGCTAGAGTTGAGAATAGCAATCAGCCCCAGCATTTT.

V is TRBV7-2 and J is TRBJ1-2; the D is unclear. The CDR3 totals 15 residues. Trimming removed 3 bases at V and 5 bases at J, with 16 bases between. Germline V CDR1 and CDR2: SGHTA, FQGNSA. The DNA of the CDR3 is TGTGCCAGCAGCTTTCGGGGTGTAGTAGCATATGGCTACACCTTC. Translating gives CASSFRGVVAYGYTF.

The sample holds many counts of this clonotype. This chain connects TRBV4-1 to TRBJ2-4, with D possibly TRBD2 on 6 matching bases. V was pared by 1 base and J by 3 bases, with 13 bases between. The CDR3 is 16 residues long. The germline gives CDR1 MGHRA, CDR2 YSYEKL. In nucleotides, the CDR3 is TGCGCCAGCAGCCAAGGTCCGGGACTCAACAAAAACATTCAGTACTTC. Translated: CASSQGPGLNKNIQYF.

The genes are TRBV5-1 and TRBJ1-1; D unclear. Trimming stripped 0 bases from V and 7 bases from J, with 10 bases between. The CDR3 spans 13 residues. Germline lookup yields CDR1 SGHRS and CDR2 YFSETQ. In DNA form, the CDR3 reads TGCGCCAGCAGCTTGGCGGTGGGGATTGAAGCTTTCTTT. Its translation: CASSLAVGIEAFF.

This chain joins TRBV5-1 and TRBJ2-3; D uncertain. This CDR3 has 14 residues. V dropped 0 bases and J dropped 2 bases, with 7 bases sitting between them. Germline V CDR1 and CDR2: SGHRS, YFSETQ. The CDR3 coding sequence is TGCGCCAGCAGCTTGGAAATCCTCACAGATACGCAGTATTTT. Its translation is CASSLEILTDTQYF.

The chain uses TRBV7-9 and TRBJ2-5; 11 bases map to TRBD1. The trim removed 1 base at V and 4 bases at J, leaving 5 bases unmatched. CDR3 size: 16 residues. Germline CDR1 reads SEHNR; CDR2 reads FQNEAQ (reference sequence). Written as DNA, the CDR3 is TGTGCCAGCAGCTTAGGGACAGGGGGCGCCTTAGAGACCCAGTACTTC. This codes for CASSLGTGGALETQYF.

Comments on this clonotype: One end of the junction does not line up with germline, which may come from a read error. V is TRBV4-3 and J is TRBJ2-5; perhaps TRBD1 as D (6 bases). The CDR3 consists of 15 residues. Germline V gene sequence: CDR1 LGHNA, CDR2 YSLEER. The CDR3 here is CASSQDNTPSGAQYF. The CDR3 DNA reads as TGCGCCAGTAGCCAAGATAATACCCCCTCAGGGGCCCAGTACTTC.